This TCR beta chain appears in the sequencing data of a study of T cell responses to AZD1222 COVID-19 vaccine. Study outcomes and limitations: Spike as a whole was targeted by vaccine-associated CD4 TCRs, dominant at 160-218 and 743-854.

Germline V gene sequence: CDR1 SGHDN, CDR2 FVKESK. V was cut by 7 bases and J by 5 bases, with 20 bases left in between. The CDR3 has 15 residues. Profiled with immunoSEQ multiplex PCR; TCRdb holds only in-frame clones, not every one. The repertoire holds about 150,000 clones, with about 86% as singletons. Worth noting for this clone: No antigen is known for it.

This sequence was found in an adult in good health. The sequencing used peripheral blood, collected on day 0 of MenACWY control vaccination. The genes are TRBV14 and TRBJ2-5; possibly TRBD1 for D (6 bases). CDR3 sequence (DNA): TGTGCCAGCACCCTCGGGACCGCGAGGGGGGAGACCCAGTACTTC. It specifies CASTLGTARGETQYF.